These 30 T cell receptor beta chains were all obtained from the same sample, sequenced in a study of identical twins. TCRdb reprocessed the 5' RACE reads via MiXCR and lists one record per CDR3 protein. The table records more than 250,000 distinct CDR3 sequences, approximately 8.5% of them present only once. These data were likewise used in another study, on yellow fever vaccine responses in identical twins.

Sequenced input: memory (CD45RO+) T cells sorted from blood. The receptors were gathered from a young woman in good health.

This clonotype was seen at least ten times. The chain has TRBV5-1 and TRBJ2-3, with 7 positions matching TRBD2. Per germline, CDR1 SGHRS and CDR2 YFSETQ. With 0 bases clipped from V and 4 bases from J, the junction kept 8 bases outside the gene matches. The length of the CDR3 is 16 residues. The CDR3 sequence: CASSLEVGGASDTQYF. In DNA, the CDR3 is TGCGCCAGCAGCTTGGAAGTGGGAGGGGCCTCAGATACGCAGTATTTT. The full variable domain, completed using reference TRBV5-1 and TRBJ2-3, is KAGVTQTPRYLIKTRGQQVTLSCSPISGHRSVSWYQQTPGQGLQFLFEYFSETQRNKGNFPGRFSGRQFSNSRSEMNVSTLELGDSALYLCASSLEVGGASDTQYFGPGTRLTVL.

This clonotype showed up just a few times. The CDR3 loop reads CASSEFMGMGEKLFF. As DNA, the CDR3 is TGTGCCAGCAGTGAATTTATGGGGATGGGGGAAAAACTGTTTTTT. The rearrangement links TRBV25-1 to TRBJ1-4; the D is unclear. V lost 1 base and J 8 bases, leaving 14 bases between the germline ends. Per the germline V gene, CDR1 is MGHDK and CDR2 is SYGVNS. The CDR3 spans 15 residues.

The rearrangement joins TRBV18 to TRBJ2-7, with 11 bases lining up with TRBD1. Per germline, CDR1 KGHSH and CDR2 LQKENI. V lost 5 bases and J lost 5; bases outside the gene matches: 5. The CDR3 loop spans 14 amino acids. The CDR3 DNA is TGTGCCAGCTCAGGACAGGGGGCGCGTAACGAGCAGTACTTC. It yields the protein CASSGQGARNEQYF.

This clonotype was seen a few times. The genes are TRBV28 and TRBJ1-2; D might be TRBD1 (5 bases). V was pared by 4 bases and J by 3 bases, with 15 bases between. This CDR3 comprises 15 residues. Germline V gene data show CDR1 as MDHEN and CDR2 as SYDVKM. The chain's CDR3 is CASSSPYTGDYGYTF. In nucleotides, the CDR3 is TGTGCCAGCAGTTCTCCTTATACAGGCGACTATGGCTACACCTTC.

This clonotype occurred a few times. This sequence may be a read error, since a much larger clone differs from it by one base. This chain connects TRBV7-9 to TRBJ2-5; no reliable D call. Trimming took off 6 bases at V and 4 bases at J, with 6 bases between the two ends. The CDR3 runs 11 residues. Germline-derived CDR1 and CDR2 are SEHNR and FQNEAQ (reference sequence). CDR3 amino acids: CASRWGETQYF. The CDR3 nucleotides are TGTGCCAGCAGGTGGGGAGAGACCCAGTACTTC.

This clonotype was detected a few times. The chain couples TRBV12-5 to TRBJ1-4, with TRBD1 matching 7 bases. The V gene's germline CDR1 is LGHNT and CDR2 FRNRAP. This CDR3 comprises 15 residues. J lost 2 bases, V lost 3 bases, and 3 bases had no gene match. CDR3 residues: CASGFPGQTNEKLFF. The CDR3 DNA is TGTGCTAGTGGTTTCCCGGGACAGACTAATGAAAAACTGTTTTTT.

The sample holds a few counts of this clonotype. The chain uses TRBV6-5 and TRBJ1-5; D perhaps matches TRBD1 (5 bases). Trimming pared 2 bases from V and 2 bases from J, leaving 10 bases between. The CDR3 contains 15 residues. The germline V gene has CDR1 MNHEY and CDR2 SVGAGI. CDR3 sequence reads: CASSYGDSGNQPQHF. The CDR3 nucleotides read TGTGCCAGCAGTTACGGTGACAGTGGCAATCAGCCCCAGCATTTT.

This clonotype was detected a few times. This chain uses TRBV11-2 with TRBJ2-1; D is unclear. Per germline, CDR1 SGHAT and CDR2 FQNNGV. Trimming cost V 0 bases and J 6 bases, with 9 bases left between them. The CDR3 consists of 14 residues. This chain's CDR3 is CASSLDIAVNEQFF. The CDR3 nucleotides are TGTGCCAGCAGCTTAGATATAGCTGTCAATGAGCAGTTCTTC. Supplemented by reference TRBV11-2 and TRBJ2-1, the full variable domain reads EAGVAQSPRYKIIEKRQSVAFWCNPISGHATLYWYQQILGQGPKLLIQFQNNGVVDDSQLPKDRFSAERLKGVDSTLKIQPAKLEDSAVYLCASSLDIAVNEQFFGPGTRLTVL.

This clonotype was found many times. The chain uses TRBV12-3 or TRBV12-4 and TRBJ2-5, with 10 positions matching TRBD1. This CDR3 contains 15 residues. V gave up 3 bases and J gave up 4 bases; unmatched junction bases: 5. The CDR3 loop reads CASSFLGQGRETQYF. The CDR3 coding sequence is TGTGCCAGCAGTTTTTTGGGACAGGGGAGAGAGACCCAGTACTTC.

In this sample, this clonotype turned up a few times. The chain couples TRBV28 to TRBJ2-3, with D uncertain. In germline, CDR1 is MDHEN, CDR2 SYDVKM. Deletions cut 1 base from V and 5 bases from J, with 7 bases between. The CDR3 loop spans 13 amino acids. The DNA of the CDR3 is TGTGCCAGCAGTTTATCCCGTGAAGATACGCAGTATTTT. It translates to CASSLSREDTQYF.

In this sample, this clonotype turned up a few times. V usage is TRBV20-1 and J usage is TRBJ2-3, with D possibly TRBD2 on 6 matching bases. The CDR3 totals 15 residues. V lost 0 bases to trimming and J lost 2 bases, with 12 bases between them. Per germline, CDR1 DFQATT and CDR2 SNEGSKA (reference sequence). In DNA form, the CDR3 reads TGCAGTGCTAGAGATATAGCGGAAGCCACAGATACGCAGTATTTT. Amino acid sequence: CSARDIAEATDTQYF.

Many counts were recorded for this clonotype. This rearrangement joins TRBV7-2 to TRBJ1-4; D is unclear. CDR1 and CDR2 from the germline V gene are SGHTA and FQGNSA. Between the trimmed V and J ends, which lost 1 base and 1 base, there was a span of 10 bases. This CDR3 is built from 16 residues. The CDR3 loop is CASSLDPSGTNEKLFF. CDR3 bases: TGTGCCAGCAGCTTAGACCCCAGTGGAACTAATGAAAAACTGTTTTTT.

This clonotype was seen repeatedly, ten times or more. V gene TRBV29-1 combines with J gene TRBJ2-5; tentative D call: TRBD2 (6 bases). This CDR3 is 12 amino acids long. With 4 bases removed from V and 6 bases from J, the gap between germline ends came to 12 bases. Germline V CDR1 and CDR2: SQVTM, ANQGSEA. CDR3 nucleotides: TGCAGCGTTGCTGGAGGGGCCAAGACCCAGTACTTC. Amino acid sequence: CSVAGGAKTQYF.

The CDR3 bases are TGCAGTGCTCCGCCCTGGGGAAGCGGGGGGAACTCCTACAATGAGCAGTTCTTC. The encoded protein is CSAPPWGSGGNSYNEQFF. The rearrangement links TRBV20-1 to TRBJ2-1, with TRBD2 matching over 9 bases. The CDR3 spans 18 residues. Looked up from germline, CDR1 is DFQATT and CDR2 is SNEGSKA (reference sequence). J lost 0 bases, V lost 5 bases, and 14 bases had no gene match.

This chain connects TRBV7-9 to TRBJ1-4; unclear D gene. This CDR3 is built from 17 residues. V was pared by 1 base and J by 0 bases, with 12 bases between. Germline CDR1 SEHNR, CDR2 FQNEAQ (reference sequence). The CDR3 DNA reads TGTGCCAGCAGCTTAGGGCCTGGCGGCGCAACTAATGAAAAACTGTTTTTT. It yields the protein CASSLGPGGATNEKLFF.

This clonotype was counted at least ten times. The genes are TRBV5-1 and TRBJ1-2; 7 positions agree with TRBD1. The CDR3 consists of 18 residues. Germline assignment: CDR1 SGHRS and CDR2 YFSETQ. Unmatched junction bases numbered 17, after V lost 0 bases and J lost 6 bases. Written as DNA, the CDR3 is TGCGCCAGCAGCTTGGGGGGCACGGTCCCGGGACAGTGGAATGGCTACACCTTC. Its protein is CASSLGGTVPGQWNGYTF.

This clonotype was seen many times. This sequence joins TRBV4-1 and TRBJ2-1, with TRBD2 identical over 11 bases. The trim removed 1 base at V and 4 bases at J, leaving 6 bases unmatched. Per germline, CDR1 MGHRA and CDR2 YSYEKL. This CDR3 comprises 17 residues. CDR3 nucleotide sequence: TGCGCCAGCAGCCAAGGCTCCGGGACTAGCGGATACAATGAGCAGTTCTTC. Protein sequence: CASSQGSGTSGYNEQFF.

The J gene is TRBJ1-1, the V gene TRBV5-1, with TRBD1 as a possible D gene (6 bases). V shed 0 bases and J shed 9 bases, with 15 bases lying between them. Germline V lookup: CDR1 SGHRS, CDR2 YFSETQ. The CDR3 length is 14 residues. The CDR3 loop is CASSLGTGWTKAFF. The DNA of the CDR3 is TGCGCCAGCAGCTTGGGTACAGGGTGGACTAAAGCTTTCTTT.

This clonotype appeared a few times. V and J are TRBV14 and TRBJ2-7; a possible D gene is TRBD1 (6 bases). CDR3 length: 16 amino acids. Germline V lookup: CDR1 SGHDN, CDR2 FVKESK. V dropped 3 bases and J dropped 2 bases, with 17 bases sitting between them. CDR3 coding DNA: TGTGCCAGCAGCCAGGGCCCCGACAGGAGAACCTACGAGCAGTACTTC. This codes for CASSQGPDRRTYEQYF.

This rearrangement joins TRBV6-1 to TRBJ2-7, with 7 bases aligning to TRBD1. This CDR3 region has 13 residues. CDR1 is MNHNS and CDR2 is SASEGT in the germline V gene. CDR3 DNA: TGTGCCAGCAGTGTCGGGACAGCCTACGTGCAGTACGTC. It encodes CASSVGTAYVQYV.

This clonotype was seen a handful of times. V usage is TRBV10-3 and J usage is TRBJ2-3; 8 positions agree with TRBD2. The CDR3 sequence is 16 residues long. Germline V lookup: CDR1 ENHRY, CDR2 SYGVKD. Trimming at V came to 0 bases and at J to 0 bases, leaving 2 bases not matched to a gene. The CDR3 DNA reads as TGTGCCATCAGTGAGTCGTCTAGCGGGAGCACAGATACGCAGTATTTT. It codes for CAISESSSGSTDTQYF.

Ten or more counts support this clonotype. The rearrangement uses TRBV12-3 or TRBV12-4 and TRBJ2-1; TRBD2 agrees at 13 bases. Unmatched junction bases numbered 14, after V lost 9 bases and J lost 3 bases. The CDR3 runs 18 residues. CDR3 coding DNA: TGTGCCAGTTTAAGCACTAGCGGGGGGGATAAATACTACAATGAGCAGTTCTTC. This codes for CASLSTSGGDKYYNEQFF.

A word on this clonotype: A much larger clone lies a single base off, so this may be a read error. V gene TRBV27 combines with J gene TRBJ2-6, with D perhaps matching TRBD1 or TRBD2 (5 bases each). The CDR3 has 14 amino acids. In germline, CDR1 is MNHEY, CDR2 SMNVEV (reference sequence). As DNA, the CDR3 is TGTGCCGGCAGTTTATCGCCAGGGAGCAACGTCCTGACTTTC. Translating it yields CAGSLSPGSNVLTF.

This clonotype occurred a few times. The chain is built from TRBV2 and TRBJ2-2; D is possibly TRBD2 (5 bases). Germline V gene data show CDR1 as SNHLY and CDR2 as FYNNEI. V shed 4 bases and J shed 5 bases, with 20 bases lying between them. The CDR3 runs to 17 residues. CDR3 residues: CASSAFLGRAGTGELFF. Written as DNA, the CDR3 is TGTGCCAGCAGTGCATTTCTAGGGCGGGCCGGGACCGGGGAGCTGTTTTTT.

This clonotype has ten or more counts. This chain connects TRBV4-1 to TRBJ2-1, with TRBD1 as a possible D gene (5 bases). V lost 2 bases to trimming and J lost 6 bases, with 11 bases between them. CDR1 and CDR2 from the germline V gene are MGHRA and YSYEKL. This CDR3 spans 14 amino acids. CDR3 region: CASSQPLRANEQFF. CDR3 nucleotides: TGCGCCAGCAGCCAACCCCTCAGGGCCAATGAGCAGTTCTTC.

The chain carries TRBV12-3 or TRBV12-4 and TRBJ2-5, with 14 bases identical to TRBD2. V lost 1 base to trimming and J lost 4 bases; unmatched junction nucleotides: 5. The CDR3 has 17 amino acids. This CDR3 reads CASSLGGLAGVRETQYF. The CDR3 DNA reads TGTGCCAGCAGTTTAGGGGGACTAGCGGGAGTTCGAGAGACCCAGTACTTC.

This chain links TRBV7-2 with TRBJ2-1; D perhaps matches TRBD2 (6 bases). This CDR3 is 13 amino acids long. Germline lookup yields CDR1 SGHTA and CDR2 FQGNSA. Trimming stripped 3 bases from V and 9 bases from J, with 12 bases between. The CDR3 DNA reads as TGTGCCAGCAGCTTGGGGCGGGGTGTTGAGCAGTTCTTC. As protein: CASSLGRGVEQFF.

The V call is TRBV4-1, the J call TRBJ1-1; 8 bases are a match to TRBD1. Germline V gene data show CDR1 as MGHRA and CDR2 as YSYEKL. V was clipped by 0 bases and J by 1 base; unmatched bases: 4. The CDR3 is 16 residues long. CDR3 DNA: TGCGCCAGCAGCCAAGATTTCGACAGGGGGAACACTGAAGCTTTCTTT. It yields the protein CASSQDFDRGNTEAFF.

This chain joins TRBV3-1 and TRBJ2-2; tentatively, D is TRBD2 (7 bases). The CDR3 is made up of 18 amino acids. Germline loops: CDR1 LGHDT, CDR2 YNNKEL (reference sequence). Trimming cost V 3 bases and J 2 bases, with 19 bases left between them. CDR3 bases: TGTGCCAGCAGCCAGAGGGGGGGACCGGGACGAAACACCGGGGAGCTGTTTTTT. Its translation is CASSQRGGPGRNTGELFF.

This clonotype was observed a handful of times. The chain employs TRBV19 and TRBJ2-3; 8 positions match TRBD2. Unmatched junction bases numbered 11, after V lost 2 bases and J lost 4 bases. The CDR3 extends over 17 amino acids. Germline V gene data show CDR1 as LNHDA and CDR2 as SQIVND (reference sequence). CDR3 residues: CASSINGAGAGADTQYF. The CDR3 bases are TGTGCCAGTAGTATAAATGGAGCGGGAGCGGGGGCAGATACGCAGTATTTT.